This entry concerns a single T cell receptor beta chain. The antigen remains unidentified. CDR1 SGDLS and CDR2 YYNGEE come from the germline V gene. CDR3 size: 15 residues. Trimming took off 0 bases at V and 1 base at J, with 9 bases between the two ends. This sample was taken from a study of cytomegalovirus exposure and HLA in healthy donors. Study context: The roughly 120 validation repertoires, a later analysis reported, used the same platform as the 666 first-cohort repertoires.

Generated by immunoSEQ multiplex PCR, the TCRdb table keeps only in-frame clones and is missing some. The data show about 240,000 clones, with roughly 86% seen just once and roughly 1.2% held by the top ten. Findings of the study overall: Three chains linked to CMV were shown in vitro to be specific for CMV antigens. Most TCR sequences proved rare, with some public TCRs found in many donors. Cytomegalovirus status was reportedly diagnosed by the classifier with high specificity and sensitivity.

The rearrangement joins TRBV9 to TRBJ2-3; D possibly corresponds to TRBD1 (6 bases). The source of this sequence is a woman aged 30 to 39 in good health and CMV-seropositive. The sequencing input was PBMCs. In nucleotides, the CDR3 is TGTGCCAGCAGCGTAGGGACAGTCGGCACAGATACGCAGTATTTT. Its translation: CASSVGTVGTDTQYF.